This TCR beta chain was observed in a study of T cell responses to AZD1222 COVID-19 vaccine. The table lists this clone with a count of one. Germline V lookup: CDR1 LNHDA, CDR2 SQIVND (reference sequence). This CDR3 has 14 residues. Trimming removed 3 bases from V and 6 bases from J; junction bases left unmatched: 4. Assay: immunoSEQ multiplex PCR; the TCRdb copy retains only in-frame clones and omits some. Here the sample spans around 83,000 clones, 86% being singletons. The clonotype comes from an adult in good health. The V and J genes are TRBV19 and TRBJ2-1; 8 bases align to TRBD2. The sequencing here drew on peripheral blood, taken on day 0 of AZD1222 vaccination. The DNA for the CDR3 is TGTGCCAGTAGTATTAGACTAGCGTCCAATGAGCAGTTCTTC. Encoded protein: CASSIRLASNEQFF.